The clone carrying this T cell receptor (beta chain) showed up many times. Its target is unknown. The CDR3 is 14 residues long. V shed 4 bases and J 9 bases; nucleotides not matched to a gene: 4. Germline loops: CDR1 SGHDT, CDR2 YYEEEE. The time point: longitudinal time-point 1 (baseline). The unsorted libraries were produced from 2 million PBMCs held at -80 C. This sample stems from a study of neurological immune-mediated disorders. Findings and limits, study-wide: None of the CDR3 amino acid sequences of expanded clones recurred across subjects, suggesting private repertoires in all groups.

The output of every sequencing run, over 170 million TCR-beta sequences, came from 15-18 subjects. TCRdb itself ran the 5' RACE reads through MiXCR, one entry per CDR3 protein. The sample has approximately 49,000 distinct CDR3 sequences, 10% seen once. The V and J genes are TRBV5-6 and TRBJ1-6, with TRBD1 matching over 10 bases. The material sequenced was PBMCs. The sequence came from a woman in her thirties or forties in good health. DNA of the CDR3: TGTGCCAGCAGCCGTGACAGGGGGCTTTCACCCCTCCACTTT. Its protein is CASSRDRGLSPLHF.